This passage covers 19 T cell receptor beta chains from one sample sequenced in a study of CD8 T cells in cerebrospinal fluid in Alzheimer's disease (dated by TCRdb to 2018 to 2020). Receptor amplification or capture employed 10x single-cell sequencing. The instrument was a NextSeq 550. With the reads reprocessed by TCRdb, a single entry stands for each CDR3 protein sequence and no DNA is reported. The table held for this sample gives around 950 distinct CDR3 sequences. The ten largest clones represent roughly 16% of the sample. The source material was cerebrospinal fluid. Every receptor here comes from a human donor in good health.

Considering frequency, this clonotype is medium-sized. The genes are TRBV9 and TRBJ2-5; the D call from TCRdb, TRBD2, cannot be confirmed without DNA. CDR1 and CDR2 (germline): SGDLS, YYNGEE. The CDR3 has 16 amino acids. CDR3 sequence: CASSARLAGERETQYF.

Frequency places this clonotype as medium-sized. V usage is TRBV29-1 and J usage is TRBJ2-3; TCRdb selects TRBD2, and the lack of DNA leaves this call unchecked. Germline CDR1 is SQVTM and CDR2 is ANQGSEA. The CDR3 runs to 15 residues. This chain's CDR3 is CSVEVLAGRTDTQYF.

Frequency places this clonotype as medium-sized. The rearrangement uses TRBV20-1 and TRBJ2-1; the TCRdb call, TRBD2, lacks DNA for checking. Germline assignment: CDR1 DFQATT and CDR2 SNEGSKA (reference sequence). The CDR3 has 15 residues. The CDR3 is CSASLAGGGYNEQFF.

Judged by frequency, this clonotype is medium-sized. V is TRBV12-3 or TRBV12-4 and J is TRBJ1-2. The CDR3 extends over 11 amino acids. The CDR3 is CASSLAGGYTF.

In terms of frequency, this clonotype is medium-sized. The chain joins TRBV11-2 to TRBJ2-7. In germline, CDR1 is SGHAT, CDR2 FQNNGV. This CDR3 contains 14 residues. CDR3 sequence reads: CASSLGTGSYEQYF.

This clonotype is called medium-sized based on its frequency. The CDR3 here is CASSFSRNGYEQYF. J is TRBJ2-7 and V is TRBV11-2; TCRdb names TRBD1, which stays unverified in the absence of DNA. The V gene's germline CDR1 is SGHAT and CDR2 FQNNGV. The CDR3 runs to 14 residues. Complete variable domain (other parts from reference TRBV11-2 and TRBJ2-7): EAGVAQSPRYKIIEKRQSVAFWCNPISGHATLYWYQQILGQGPKLLIQFQNNGVVDDSQLPKDRFSAERLKGVDSTLKIQPAKLEDSAVYLCASSFSRNGYEQYFGPGTRLTVT.

This clonotype is called medium-sized based on its frequency. The chain carries TRBV28 and TRBJ1-5; the TCRdb call, TRBD1, lacks DNA for checking. The germline V gene has CDR1 MDHEN and CDR2 SYDVKM. CDR3 length: 14 residues. CDR3: CASRTPTLNQLQHF.

This clonotype is large by frequency. The rearrangement links TRBV25-1 to TRBJ2-3; TCRdb indicates TRBD2, and absent DNA this call remains unverified. CDR3 size: 17 residues. Germline loops: CDR1 MGHDK, CDR2 SYGVNS. The CDR3 here is CASGGLAGRRATDTQYF.

Frequency places this clonotype as large (0.1 to 1%). The chain has TRBV7-2 and TRBJ1-5; the D call from TCRdb, TRBD1, cannot be confirmed without DNA. CDR1 and CDR2 (germline): SGHTA, FQGNSA. The length of the CDR3 is 15 residues. CDR3 protein: CASSSRWGHDQPQHF.

In terms of frequency, this clonotype is medium-sized. The chain carries TRBV29-1 and TRBJ2-1; as DNA is missing, the TRBD2 call by TCRdb cannot be tested. The CDR3 consists of 17 residues. Germline V gene sequence: CDR1 SQVTM, CDR2 ANQGSEA. Here the CDR3 reads CSVEGRASGSFYNEQFF.

Measured by frequency, this clonotype is medium-sized. V is TRBV20-1 and J is TRBJ1-5; TCRdb outputs TRBD1, but without DNA this stays unchecked. CDR1 is DFQATT, CDR2 SNEGSKA, per germline (reference sequence). The CDR3 loop spans 13 amino acids. This chain's CDR3 is CSAADRESQPQHF.

Its frequency marks this clonotype as medium-sized. V gene TRBV6-1 combines with J gene TRBJ1-1. CDR3 length equals 13 residues. The V gene's germline CDR1 is MNHNS and CDR2 SASEGT. The CDR3 here is CASSDRRNTEAFF.

Measured by frequency, this clonotype is medium-sized (0.01 to 0.1%). The rearrangement links TRBV2 to TRBJ2-3. Looked up from germline, CDR1 is SNHLY and CDR2 is FYNNEI. The CDR3 is 15 residues long. This chain's CDR3 is CASSENGLSTDTQYF. Based on the CDR3 plus reference TRBV2 and TRBJ2-3, the full variable domain is EPEVTQTPSHQVTQMGQEVILRCVPISNHLYFYWYRQILGQKVEFLVSFYNNEISEKSEIFDDQFSVERPDGSNFTLKIRSTKLEDSAMYFCASSENGLSTDTQYFGPGTRLTVL.

Its frequency marks this clonotype as medium-sized. The CDR3 reads CASSSGRPPGEKLFF. This chain uses TRBV19 with TRBJ1-4; the D call from TCRdb, TRBD1, cannot be confirmed without DNA. Germline assignment: CDR1 LNHDA and CDR2 SQIVND (reference sequence). The CDR3 runs to 15 residues.

Judged by frequency, this clonotype is medium-sized. The chain joins TRBV7-6 to TRBJ2-5; TCRdb calls TRBD2, which cannot be checked without DNA. The germline V gene has CDR1 SGHVS and CDR2 FNYEAQ. This CDR3 is 15 amino acids long. The CDR3 reads CASSPGLAGGETQYF.

This clonotype is called medium-sized based on its frequency. The chain is built from TRBV7-9 and TRBJ1-3; no DNA is available, so the TRBD1 call from TCRdb remains unchecked. CDR3 length: 13 amino acids. Germline V gives CDR1 SEHNR, CDR2 FQNEAQ (reference sequence). This CDR3 is CASSSQAGNTIYF.

This clonotype is identified as large from frequency. This chain connects TRBV7-2 to TRBJ2-5; absent DNA, TCRdb's TRBD2 call cannot be checked. The CDR3 has 16 residues. The germline CDR1 and CDR2 sequences are SGHTA and FQGNSA. Here the CDR3 reads CASSLGRGGTQETQYF.

This clonotype is medium-sized by frequency. The chain combines TRBV6-5 with TRBJ1-3. The germline V gene encodes CDR1 MNHEY and CDR2 SVGAGI. This CDR3 contains 15 residues. CDR3: CASSLNGFSGNTIYF.

Its frequency marks this clonotype as medium-sized. This sequence joins TRBV2 and TRBJ1-5. CDR1 is SNHLY, CDR2 FYNNEI, per germline. This CDR3 comprises 12 residues. The CDR3 sequence: CASTVGNQPQHF.